This T cell receptor (beta chain) was recovered during a study of CD8 T cells in Susac syndrome. Per germline, CDR1 GTSNPN and CDR2 SVGIG (reference sequence). The CDR3 loop spans 13 amino acids. The V end lost 3 bases, the J end lost 5 bases, and 13 bases lay between the germline ends. Reverse transcription of roughly 0.45 to 1 ug RNA was performed with random hexamers. TCRdb re-called the immunoSEQ multiplex PCR reads with MiXCR, one entry per CDR3 protein. The sample includes a few hundred thousand distinct CDR3 sequences, approximately 95% seen only once; the top ten take approximately 0.075%. The V call is TRBV30, the J call TRBJ2-5; unclear D gene. The receptor's source is a human donor with multiple sclerosis. Sequencing used CD4+ T cells from PBMCs. The CDR3 DNA sequence: TGTGCCTGGAGGAACCCCCCCACCGAGACCCAGTACTTC. As protein: CAWRNPPTETQYF.